The next 27 T cell receptor beta chains were all read from a single sample in a study of Graves' ophthalmopathy and Graves' hyperthyroidism. TCR beta CDR3 amplification used RNA transcripts. A first-round RT-PCR used HTBI primers, followed by a second-round multiplex PCR. TCRdb used MiXCR to reprocess the multiplex PCR reads, holding one entry per CDR3 protein. The table has about 380,000 distinct CDR3 sequences, approximately 15% seen once. The sequencing sample was made of peripheral blood. All receptors derive from a young woman with stable Graves' hyperthyroidism.

Only a few counts were recorded for this clonotype. A clone one base away is much larger, so this may be a read error. V usage is TRBV6-2 or TRBV6-3 and J usage is TRBJ1-1; no firm D call. CDR1 MNHEY and CDR2 SVGEGT come from the germline V gene. This CDR3 region has 14 residues. V was trimmed by 6 bases and J by 6 bases, leaving 17 bases between them. As DNA, the CDR3 is TGTGCCAGCAGGGACCCTATCCAGGACCCTGAAGCTTTCTTT. Its protein is CASRDPIQDPEAFF.

This clonotype was observed at least ten times. The chain recombines TRBV29-1 with TRBJ1-2; 7 nucleotides align to TRBD1. V shed 6 bases, J shed 5 bases, and the junction held 9 bases outside the gene matches. This CDR3 region has 13 residues. CDR1 is SQVTM, CDR2 ANQGSEA, per germline. CDR3 residues: CSVESGQYYGYTF. CDR3 nucleotides: TGCAGCGTCGAGTCGGGACAGTATTATGGCTACACCTTC.

This clonotype was picked up many times. For the CDR3, the DNA is TGTGCTAGTGGTTTCCGCCTGAACCATGGCTACACCTTC. Translated: CASGFRLNHGYTF. The chain uses TRBV12-5 and TRBJ1-2, with unresolved D. The CDR3 is made up of 13 amino acids. V lost 3 bases to trimming and J lost 6 bases, with 11 bases between them. Germline lookup yields CDR1 LGHNT and CDR2 FRNRAP.

Points on this clonotype: Since no conserved phenylalanine or tryptophan closes the CDR3, a read error is the likely cause. The V gene is TRBV12-3 or TRBV12-4, the J gene TRBJ2-5; a weak D match, TRBD2 (5 bases). The CDR3 has 13 residues. The V end was cut by 3 bases, the J end by 5 bases, with 10 bases between. The DNA of the CDR3 is TGTGCCAGCAGTTTGTCTCCGGGGGAGACCCAGTACCTC. This sequence encodes CASSLSPGETQYL.

The genes are TRBV5-1 and TRBJ2-5; 7 nucleotides agree with TRBD1. There are 14 residues in the CDR3. V lost 3 bases, J lost 1 base, and 3 bases stayed unmatched. Germline V gene data show CDR1 as SGHRS and CDR2 as YFSETQ. The CDR3 DNA follows: TGCGCCAGCAGCTCGACAGGGTCCCAAGAGACCCAGTACTTC. Its protein is CASSSTGSQETQYF.

This clonotype was counted at least ten times. The chain combines TRBV5-5 with TRBJ2-5, with 8 bases that match TRBD1. J gave up 5 bases and V 4 bases, and 10 bases lay outside the gene matches. CDR1 and CDR2 (germline): SGHKS, YYEKEE (reference sequence). The CDR3 spans 15 residues. This CDR3 reads CASSTNGQGLETQYF. The CDR3 DNA reads TGTGCCAGCAGCACAAACGGACAGGGCCTTGAGACCCAGTACTTC.

This clonotype occurred a few times. The V gene is TRBV6-1, the J gene TRBJ1-6; D unresolved. Germline V lookup: CDR1 MNHNS, CDR2 SASEGT. CDR3 length: 15 residues. V lost 8 bases and J lost 8, with 19 bases in between. This CDR3 is CASFQRVSKDSPLHF. CDR3 DNA sequence: TGTGCCAGCTTCCAGCGCGTCTCTAAGGATTCACCCCTCCACTTT.

This clonotype was seen repeatedly, ten times or more. The chain couples TRBV4-1 to TRBJ1-1; D is ambiguous. The CDR3 runs to 13 residues. V lost 0 bases to trimming and J lost 12 bases, with 14 bases between them. Germline-derived CDR1 and CDR2 are MGHRA and YSYEKL. The CDR3 sequence is CASSQDEFIGTFF. The CDR3 DNA reads as TGCGCCAGCAGCCAAGATGAGTTCATCGGAACTTTCTTT.

V is TRBV11-1 and J is TRBJ2-5, with D perhaps being TRBD1 or TRBD2 (5 bases each). Germline V gives CDR1 SGHAT, CDR2 FQDESV (reference sequence). V was pared by 4 bases and J by 2 bases, with 23 bases between. The length of the CDR3 is 18 residues. This CDR3 is CASSWEPPLDTQQETQYF. The CDR3 DNA reads as TGTGCCAGCAGCTGGGAGCCCCCGTTGGACACACAGCAAGAGACCCAGTACTTC.

This clonotype was seen ten or more times. This chain joins TRBV6-2 or TRBV6-3 and TRBJ1-5; the D is unclear. V gave up 2 bases and J gave up 5 bases, with 10 bases separating them. Looked up from germline, CDR1 is MNHEY and CDR2 is SVGEGT. The CDR3 runs to 14 residues. The DNA for the CDR3 is TGTGCCAGCAGTTACGAGGACCCTTATCAGCCCCAGCATTTT. Encoded protein: CASSYEDPYQPQHF.

This clonotype was observed at least ten times. The chain links TRBV11-2 to TRBJ1-1; tentative D call: TRBD1 (5 bases). V shed 3 bases and J shed 4 bases, with 15 bases lying between them. The CDR3 is 15 residues long. The V gene's germline CDR1 is SGHAT and CDR2 FQNNGV. CDR3 region: CASSFFMQGGTEAFF. CDR3 nucleotides: TGTGCCAGCAGCTTTTTTATGCAGGGCGGCACTGAAGCTTTCTTT.

Remarks on this clonotype: This may stem from a read error, because a much larger clone lies one nucleotide away. J is TRBJ1-5 and V is TRBV7-2, with D hard to call. The germline CDR1 and CDR2 sequences are SGHTA and FQGNSA. The CDR3 is 13 amino acids. CDR3 in DNA: TGTGCCAGCAGCGGGCTATTAAATCAGCCCCAGCGTTTT. Translating gives CASSGLLNQPQRF.

A note on this clonotype: Relative to the germline gene, one junction end is altered; a read error may explain this. V gene TRBV5-1 combines with J gene TRBJ1-2, with D maybe TRBD1 (5 bases). From germline, CDR1 is SGHRS and CDR2 YFSETQ. The CDR3 extends over 14 amino acids. CDR3 sequence: CASRSPAGSGRVAF. The CDR3, as DNA: TGCGCCAGCAGATCTCCCGCAGGGTCGGGCCGGGTAGCCTTC.

This clonotype was seen more than once but under ten times. The CDR3 spells CASSVTGWAFF. The CDR3 DNA follows: TGTGCCAGCAGTGTGACAGGTTGGGCTTTCTTT. The chain employs TRBV6-1 and TRBJ1-1; D perhaps matches TRBD1 (6 bases). The V gene lost 4 bases and the J gene lost 11 bases, with 11 bases spanning the gap. The CDR3 covers 11 residues. Looked up from germline, CDR1 is MNHNS and CDR2 is SASEGT.

This clonotype was detected only a few times. J is TRBJ2-3 and V is TRBV20-1; no clear D. The CDR3 is 11 amino acids. V gave up 5 bases and J gave up 2 bases, with 5 bases separating them. Germline CDR1 reads DFQATT; CDR2 reads SNEGSKA (reference sequence). The CDR3 region has the DNA TGCAGTGCTCCTTACACAGATACGCAGTATTTT. Residues: CSAPYTDTQYF.

Many counts were recorded for this clonotype. V gene TRBV11-2 combines with J gene TRBJ2-7, with 12 nucleotides matching TRBD2. V was pared by 5 bases and J by 1 base, with 6 bases of the junction left unmatched. Germline assignment: CDR1 SGHAT and CDR2 FQNNGV. The CDR3 is 16 residues long. DNA of the CDR3: TGTGCCAGCAGCCGACGGACTAGCGGGGATTCCTACGAGCAGTACTTC. Protein product: CASSRRTSGDSYEQYF.

This clonotype has at least ten counts. The genes are TRBV12-3 or TRBV12-4 and TRBJ1-1; D unclear. Trimming cost V 5 bases and J 0 bases, with 22 bases left between them. This CDR3 is 18 amino acids long. Here the CDR3 reads CASSPPQAIRDMNTEAFF. The CDR3 DNA reads as TGTGCCAGCAGTCCTCCCCAAGCCATTAGAGACATGAACACTGAAGCTTTCTTT.

This clonotype was seen at least ten times. V gene TRBV6-1 combines with J gene TRBJ2-5; 13 nucleotides agree with TRBD2. Germline values: CDR1 MNHNS, CDR2 SASEGT. This CDR3 is built from 14 residues. J lost 10 bases, V lost 4 bases, and 6 bases had no gene match. CDR3 sequence: CASSGTSGGAYQYF. CDR3 bases: TGTGCCAGCAGTGGTACTAGCGGGGGGGCCTACCAGTACTTC.

This clonotype was picked up a small number of times. The chain's CDR3 is CASSLESTEQYF. CDR3 DNA sequence: TGCGCCAGCAGCTTGGAATCGACCGAGCAGTACTTC. V is TRBV5-1 and J is TRBJ2-7; D remains ambiguous. V gave up 0 bases and J gave up 6 bases, with 7 bases separating them. Germline CDR1 SGHRS, CDR2 YFSETQ. This CDR3 has 12 residues.

This clonotype was seen at least ten times. The chain employs TRBV5-1 and TRBJ1-1; D call uncertain. The CDR3 extends over 15 amino acids. Germline V gene data show CDR1 as SGHRS and CDR2 as YFSETQ. The V and J ends lost 0 bases and 4 bases respectively, with 13 bases between them. The CDR3 region is CASSLAGGRVTEAFF. CDR3 DNA: TGCGCCAGCAGCTTGGCAGGAGGGCGAGTCACTGAAGCTTTCTTT. Supplemented by reference TRBV5-1 and TRBJ1-1, the full variable domain reads KAGVTQTPRYLIKTRGQQVTLSCSPISGHRSVSWYQQTPGQGLQFLFEYFSETQRNKGNFPGRFSGRQFSNSRSEMNVSTLELGDSALYLCASSLAGGRVTEAFFGQGTRLTVV.

This clonotype came up many times. This chain joins TRBV7-2 and TRBJ1-2, with no clear D. Per germline, CDR1 SGHTA and CDR2 FQGNSA. The V end was cut by 1 base, the J end by 4 bases, with 4 bases between. The length of the CDR3 is 12 residues. CDR3 in amino acids: CASSLEGYGYTF. CDR3 coding DNA: TGTGCCAGCAGCTTAGAAGGCTATGGCTACACCTTC.

This clonotype has a handful of counts. V gene TRBV5-1 combines with J gene TRBJ1-1, with 9 bases that match TRBD1. Germline V gene sequence: CDR1 SGHRS, CDR2 YFSETQ. The CDR3 runs 15 residues. Losses at the gene ends were 6 bases for V and 6 bases for J; bases not matched to a gene: 12. The CDR3 reads CASKVTGGTGAEAFF. The CDR3 coding sequence is TGCGCCAGCAAAGTGACAGGGGGTACCGGGGCTGAAGCTTTCTTT.

The chain has TRBV6-1 and TRBJ2-2, with D unresolved. Germline CDR1 reads MNHNS; CDR2 reads SASEGT. The CDR3 sequence is 13 residues long. V was trimmed by 7 bases and J by 7 bases, leaving 13 bases between them. The CDR3 bases are TGTGCCAGCAAAGGCCAGCATAACGGGGAGCTGTTTTTT. Translated, it gives CASKGQHNGELFF.

The rearrangement uses TRBV11-3 and TRBJ1-1; D call uncertain. This CDR3 contains 15 residues. CDR1 is SGHNT, CDR2 YENEEA, per germline. Deletions cut 6 bases from V and 0 bases from J, with 14 bases between. The CDR3 sequence: CASSSVQDMNTEAFF. Here the CDR3 DNA reads TGTGCCAGCAGTTCAGTGCAGGATATGAACACTGAAGCTTTCTTT.

This clonotype was picked up many times. This chain uses TRBV2 with TRBJ1-5; D gene uncertain. The CDR3 runs 14 residues. Trimming left V 6 bases short and J 6 bases short, with 15 bases between. Germline CDR1 is SNHLY and CDR2 is FYNNEI. The CDR3 nucleotides read TGTGCCAGCAGGACCATAACCGGCAGTCAGCCCCAGCATTTT. Translated: CASRTITGSQPQHF. Full variable domain (remainder filled in from reference TRBV2 and TRBJ1-5): EPEVTQTPSHQVTQMGQEVILRCVPISNHLYFYWYRQILGQKVEFLVSFYNNEISEKSEIFDDQFSVERPDGSNFTLKIRSTKLEDSAMYFCASRTITGSQPQHFGDGTRLSIL.

This clonotype has just one count. This chain connects TRBV6-5 to TRBJ1-2; no clear D. Per the germline V gene, CDR1 is MNHEY and CDR2 is SVGAGI. The CDR3 totals 13 residues. Trimming left V 2 bases short and J 4 bases short, with 8 bases between. CDR3 nucleotides: TGTGCCAGCAGTTACAACCGGGCCTATGGCTACACCTTC. It specifies CASSYNRAYGYTF.

This clonotype occurred a few times. The rearrangement links TRBV19 to TRBJ1-6, with 7 positions matching TRBD1. The CDR3 has 15 amino acids. Germline loops: CDR1 LNHDA, CDR2 SQIVND (reference sequence). Trimming cost V 3 bases and J 7 bases; bases outside gene matches: 6. This chain's CDR3 is CASSIGAGGNSPLHF. DNA for the CDR3: TGTGCCAGTAGTATCGGGGCAGGGGGAAATTCACCCCTCCACTTT.